The T cell receptor (beta chain) under discussion was sequenced for a study of blood T cell repertoires in COVID-19. Study summary: T cells, B-cell-depleted T cells, or PBMCs supplied cDNA or gDNA.

Individuals drawn from about two dozen US areas were roughly 18 to 95 years old. The CDR3 covers 14 residues. The table came from immunoSEQ multiplex PCR; TCRdb's copy has only in-frame clones and leaves some out. Seen here are a few hundred thousand clones, 86% observed once, and the top ten hold roughly 4.9%. This TCR was sampled from a woman between 25 and 40 years old who had been exposed to COVID-19. The specimen sequenced was PBMCs or T cells enriched from blood (not recorded which). The chain joins TRBV12-1 to TRBJ1-2; TRBD1, as called in the table, went unchecked against the DNA. TRBV12-1 is recorded as a pseudogene. The CDR3 loop reads CASSSPGQGYGYTF. The CDR3 bases are TGTGCCAGCAGCTCGCCGGGACAGGGCTATGGCTACACCTTC.